These 5 T cell receptor beta chains were sequenced from one sample in a study of cytomegalovirus exposure and HLA in healthy donors. Use of 60 Vbeta and 13 Jbeta primers characterized the PCR. TCRdb's table, derived via immunoSEQ multiplex PCR, lists solely in-frame clones and lacks some. This repertoire shows more than 100,000 clones, more than 60% found once; its top ten account for less than 3%. Specimen: PBMCs. These receptors all come from a woman aged 40 to 49 in good health and CMV-seropositive.

This clone was picked up a small number of times. V is TRBV5-1 and J is TRBJ1-6; D is unresolved. The length of the CDR3 is 13 residues. Germline CDR1 and CDR2: SGHRS and YFSETQ. The V end lost 9 bases, the J end lost 6 bases, and 13 bases lay between the germline ends. CDR3 nucleotides: TGCGCCACCCAGGCGGACTCTAATTCACCCCTCCACTTT. This gives the protein CATQADSNSPLHF. The entire variable domain, with the rest obtained from reference TRBV5-1 and TRBJ1-6, is as follows: KAGVTQTPRYLIKTRGQQVTLSCSPISGHRSVSWYQQTPGQGLQFLFEYFSETQRNKGNFPGRFSGRQFSNSRSEMNVSTLELGDSALYLCATQADSNSPLHFGNGTRLTVT.

The V call is TRBV7-2, the J call TRBJ2-3; 11 positions agree with TRBD2. With V trimmed by 5 bases and J by 1 base, 5 bases remained unmatched. This CDR3 is 16 amino acids long. Germline lookup yields CDR1 SGHTA and CDR2 FQGNSA. The CDR3 DNA is TGTGCCAGCAGCCTCAAGACTAGCGGGGGCACAGATACGCAGTATTTT. Residues: CASSLKTSGGTDTQYF. Looking up the rest from reference TRBV7-2 and TRBJ2-3 gives the full variable domain: GAGVSQSPSNKVTEKGKDVELRCDPISGHTALYWYRQSLGQGLEFLIYFQGNSAPDKSGLPSDRFSAERTGGSVSTLTIQRTQQEDSAVYLCASSLKTSGGTDTQYFGPGTRLTVL.

The chain joins TRBV4-2 to TRBJ2-4; TRBD1 matches 10 bases. This CDR3 spans 16 amino acids. Losses at the gene ends were 1 base for V and 6 bases for J; bases not matched to a gene: 6. Germline CDR1 and CDR2: LGHNA and YNFKEQ. This CDR3 is CASSQGETGGVNIQYF. DNA of the CDR3: TGTGCCAGCAGCCAAGGGGAGACAGGGGGCGTAAACATTCAGTACTTC.

The chain combines TRBV6-5 with TRBJ2-7; 8 positions agree with TRBD1. CDR1 and CDR2 (germline): MNHEY, SVGAGI. This CDR3 region has 16 residues. The junction had 9 bases not matched to a gene; V was cut back by 4 bases and J by 1 base. Here the CDR3 DNA reads TGTGCCAGCAGTTTCTCAGGGGGCGCAGATTCCTACGAGCAGTACTTC. It encodes CASSFSGGADSYEQYF.

In this sample, this clone turned up a few times. The genes are TRBV29-1 and TRBJ1-6, with 9 positions matching TRBD1. The CDR3 is made up of 13 amino acids. Germline-derived CDR1 and CDR2 are SQVTM and ANQGSEA. The J segment lost 7 bases and the V segment lost 7 bases, leaving 5 bases of the junction unmatched. The CDR3 is CSDRTGANSPLHF. The CDR3 nucleotides read TGCAGCGACCGGACAGGGGCAAATTCACCCCTCCACTTT.